These 21 T cell receptor beta chains were all obtained from the same sample, sequenced in a study of blood T cell repertoires in COVID-19. Produced via immunoSEQ multiplex PCR; TCRdb's table is partial and in-frame only. The data contain tens of thousands of clones, 80% to 85% of them singletons. Sequencing was performed on peripheral blood. These receptors originate from a woman aged 55-75 years with acute or convalescent COVID-19.

The rearrangement joins TRBV6-5 to TRBJ1-5; D remains ambiguous. Trimming shortened V by 7 bases and J by 3 bases, and 13 bases separated the two germline ends. Germline values: CDR1 MNHEY, CDR2 SVGAGI. The CDR3 spans 14 residues. The CDR3 DNA is TGTGCCAGCAAGTCAACAGCTCACAATCAGCCCCAGCATTTT. Translated: CASKSTAHNQPQHF.

The V and J genes are TRBV9 and TRBJ1-1; no clear D. CDR1 and CDR2 from the germline V gene are SGDLS and YYNGEE. The CDR3 sequence is 15 residues long. V shed 4 bases and J shed 0 bases, with 13 bases lying between them. The CDR3, as DNA: TGTGCCAGCAGCCCCAGACACTTCATGAACACTGAAGCTTTCTTT. Protein sequence: CASSPRHFMNTEAFF.

This clone was counted once. The J gene is TRBJ1-1, the V gene TRBV18, with a possible D match to TRBD1 (5 bases). The V and J ends lost 2 bases and 2 bases respectively, with 18 bases between them. The germline CDR1 and CDR2 sequences are KGHSH and LQKENI. This CDR3 spans 17 amino acids. The CDR3 here is CASSPIGRAGTNTEAFF. CDR3 sequence (DNA): TGTGCCAGCTCACCAATAGGTCGTGCAGGGACTAACACTGAAGCTTTCTTT.

Regarding this clone: Distinct nucleotide sequences in the sample also encode this CDR3. The chain has TRBV19 and TRBJ1-5, with TRBD1 matching 9 bases. The CDR3 is 15 amino acids. J was trimmed by 1 base and V by 3 bases; bases with no gene match: 1. Germline V CDR1 and CDR2: LNHDA, SQIVND (reference sequence). The CDR3 DNA is TGTGCCAGTAGTATTGGGACAGGGAGCAATCAGCCCCAGCATTTT. It is translated as CASSIGTGSNQPQHF.

The chain carries TRBV10-3 and TRBJ2-1; TRBD2 agrees at 7 bases. Germline CDR1 is ENHRY and CDR2 is SYGVKD. The ends lost 4 bases at V and 5 bases at J; junction bases unmatched: 5. The CDR3 consists of 14 residues. CDR3 loop: CAISVGLVHNEQFF. CDR3 coding DNA: TGTGCCATCAGTGTAGGACTAGTTCACAATGAGCAGTTCTTC.

CDR3 sequence (DNA): TGTGCCAGCAAAAATTCTTCAGACTTCTATGGCTACACCTTC. It codes for CASKNSSDFYGYTF. The chain uses TRBV5-4 and TRBJ1-2; D not certain. CDR3 length: 14 residues. Germline lookup yields CDR1 SGHNT and CDR2 YYREEE (reference sequence). The ends were cut back, 6 bases at V and 4 bases at J, with 16 bases in the middle.

This clone has a handful of counts. The V gene is TRBV11-3, the J gene TRBJ2-1; D not certain. CDR1 is SGHNT and CDR2 is YENEEA in the germline V gene. Trimming took 1 base from V and 5 from J, leaving 6 bases between them. The CDR3 has 13 residues. The CDR3 DNA reads TGTGCCAGCAGCTTAGGGCGGAACAATGAGCAGTTCTTC. Amino acid sequence: CASSLGRNNEQFF.

The chain links TRBV21-1 to TRBJ2-3; TRBD1, as called in the table, went unchecked against the DNA. TRBV21-1 is deemed a pseudogene. The CDR3 contains 12 residues. CDR3 sequence (DNA): TGTGCCAGCAGCTTTCGGACAGGGCGGCAGTATTTT. This translates into CASSFRTGRQYF.

The rearrangement joins TRBV19 to TRBJ1-1; 7 positions match TRBD1. The J segment lost 4 bases and the V segment lost 6 bases, leaving 14 bases of the junction unmatched. CDR3 length: 16 amino acids. Germline CDR1 and CDR2: LNHDA and SQIVND (reference sequence). The CDR3 bases are TGTGCCAGTAGCCCCGGTAGAGGGGGCGCGAGCACTGAAGCTTTCTTT. It codes for CASSPGRGGASTEAFF. Looking up the rest from reference TRBV19 and TRBJ1-1 gives the full variable domain: DGGITQSPKYLFRKEGQNVTLSCEQNLNHDAMYWYRQDPGQGLRLIYYSQIVNDFQKGDIAEGYSVSREKKESFPLTVTSAQKNPTAFYLCASSPGRGGASTEAFFGQGTRLTVV.

The CDR3 sequence is CASSFIPGLAGDEQYF. The CDR3 nucleotides read TGCGCCAGCAGCTTCATACCGGGACTAGCGGGGGACGAGCAGTACTTC. The chain has TRBV5-1 and TRBJ2-7; TRBD2 agrees at 14 bases. The CDR3 is made up of 16 amino acids. J lost 5 bases, V lost 2 bases, and 6 bases had no gene match. In germline, CDR1 is SGHRS, CDR2 YFSETQ.

The chain employs TRBV7-6 and TRBJ2-2, with D possibly being TRBD2 (6 bases). This CDR3 is built from 15 residues. Trimming removed 1 base at V and 1 base at J, with 7 bases between. CDR1 and CDR2 (germline): SGHVS, FNYEAQ. CDR3 sequence: CASSLVGLNTGELFF. The CDR3 coding sequence is TGTGCCAGCAGCTTAGTGGGACTGAACACCGGGGAGCTGTTTTTT. Filled out from reference TRBV7-6 and TRBJ2-2, the complete variable domain reads GAGVSQSPRYKVTKRGQDVALRCDPISGHVSLYWYRQALGQGPEFLTYFNYEAQQDKSGLPNDRFSAERPEGSISTLTIQRTEQRDSAMYRCASSLVGLNTGELFFGEGSRLTVL.

This clone was detected a few times. The chain has TRBV14 and TRBJ1-1; 10 bases match TRBD1. The CDR3 loop spans 14 amino acids. Germline CDR1 is SGHDN and CDR2 is FVKESK. J was trimmed by 10 bases and V by 4 bases; bases with no gene match: 9. The CDR3 DNA follows: TGTGCCAGCAGCCTGAGACAGGGGGCTCGGGTAGCTTTCTTT. Its translation is CASSLRQGARVAFF.

The chain links TRBV15 to TRBJ1-2; D might be TRBD1 (6 bases). Per the germline V gene, CDR1 is LNHNV and CDR2 is YYDKDF (reference sequence). Trimming shortened V by 4 bases and J by 3 bases, and 15 bases separated the two germline ends. There are 15 residues in the CDR3. The CDR3 region is CATSTSRGMDYGYTF. As DNA, the CDR3 is TGTGCCACCAGCACCTCGAGGGGGATGGACTATGGCTACACCTTC.

The V call is TRBV15, the J call TRBJ2-7; D not certain. The V end was cut by 0 bases, the J end by 1 base, with 7 bases between. The CDR3 contains 14 residues. Germline values: CDR1 LNHNV, CDR2 YYDKDF (reference sequence). CDR3 DNA sequence: TGTGCCACCAGCAGAGATATCTCGTCCTACGAGCAGTACTTC. Translating it yields CATSRDISSYEQYF.

The chain carries TRBV6-5 and TRBJ2-7; D possibly corresponds to TRBD1 (6 bases). With 6 bases removed from V and 2 bases from J, the gap between germline ends came to 8 bases. This CDR3 is built from 12 residues. CDR1 is MNHEY, CDR2 SVGAGI, per germline. CDR3 coding DNA: TGTGCCAGCAGACAGGGCCCCTACGAGCAGTACTTC. This encodes CASRQGPYEQYF.

The V gene is TRBV18, the J gene TRBJ2-2; maybe TRBD2 (6 bases). Per the germline V gene, CDR1 is KGHSH and CDR2 is LQKENI. Trimming took 6 bases from V and 1 from J, leaving 15 bases between them. The CDR3 has 16 amino acids. The CDR3 nucleotides are TGTGCCAGCTCCCTTCGGGGTAGCGGGAACACCGGGGAGCTGTTTTTT. This translates into CASSLRGSGNTGELFF. Based on the CDR3 plus reference TRBV18 and TRBJ2-2, the full variable domain is NAGVMQNPRHLVRRRGQEARLRCSPMKGHSHVYWYRQLPEEGLKFMVYLQKENIIDESGMPKERFSAEFPKEGPSILRIQQVVRGDSAAYFCASSLRGSGNTGELFFGEGSRLTVL.

This clone was counted between two and nine times. CDR3 nucleotides: TGTGCCACCAGTGATACAACAGGGGGCCAAGAGACCCAGTACTTC. It translates to CATSDTTGGQETQYF. The chain joins TRBV24-1 to TRBJ2-5, with 8 nucleotides matching TRBD1. The CDR3 is made up of 15 amino acids. The germline CDR1 and CDR2 sequences are KGHDR and SFDVKD. The V and J ends lost 3 bases and 1 base, in that order; junction bases with no gene match: 3.

V usage is TRBV20-1 and J usage is TRBJ2-5; D perhaps matches TRBD2 (6 bases). In germline, CDR1 is DFQATT, CDR2 SNEGSKA (reference sequence). This CDR3 is built from 11 residues. V lost 5 bases to trimming and J lost 4 bases, with 8 bases between them. CDR3 sequence: CSAGLIETQYF. CDR3 nucleotide sequence: TGCAGTGCTGGACTAATAGAGACCCAGTACTTC.

The chain uses TRBV25-1 and TRBJ1-1; weak D call: TRBD1 (6 bases). The CDR3 loop spans 15 amino acids. CDR1 is MGHDK, CDR2 SYGVNS, per germline. The V gene lost 3 bases and the J gene lost 11 bases, with 22 bases spanning the gap. The CDR3 bases are TGTGCCAGCAGTGACCCCAAGGCGGGGGCTAGCGGCGCTTTCTTT. The encoded protein is CASSDPKAGASGAFF.

The gene calls are TRBV18 and TRBJ1-1; D is unresolved. There are 15 residues in the CDR3. CDR1 is KGHSH, CDR2 LQKENI, per germline. Trimming took 0 bases from V and 0 from J, leaving 8 bases between them. CDR3 in amino acids: CASSPPYSLNTEAFF. The CDR3 DNA reads TGTGCCAGCTCACCACCGTACAGCCTGAACACTGAAGCTTTCTTT.

V is TRBV5-5 and J is TRBJ2-7, with 7 bases that match TRBD1. The CDR3 sequence is 14 residues long. Unmatched junction bases numbered 13, after V lost 3 bases and J lost 10 bases. CDR1 is SGHKS, CDR2 YYEKEE, per germline (reference sequence). The CDR3 reads CASSSKIQGWNQYF. In nucleotides, the CDR3 is TGTGCCAGCAGCTCAAAAATACAGGGGTGGAATCAGTACTTC.